The T cell receptor beta chain under discussion was sequenced for a study of blood T cells in healthy people across ages. The study, taken as a whole, reports: Diversity was higher, and naive CD4+ cells more numerous, in long-lived donors than in aged donors. In these data, TCR beta diversity tracked strongly with naive T cell percentage.

A J-beta primer mix and a sample-barcoded 5' primer were used in a second PCR of about 7 to 12 cycles. MiXCR, applied by TCRdb to the 5' RACE reads, yields one record per CDR3 protein. The data show about 970,000 distinct CDR3 sequences, approximately 50% seen once. This clonotype came up a few times. Its target is unknown. CDR1 is SGHDN and CDR2 is FVKESK in the germline V gene. V lost 1 base, J lost 6 bases, and 10 bases lay in between. This CDR3 has 13 residues. Every donor gave 8.5 to 10 milliliters of peripheral blood. This sequence originates from an older woman in good health. Sequences were obtained from blood. The chain employs TRBV14 and TRBJ2-7; D not resolved. CDR3 coding DNA: TGTGCCAGCAGCCAAGTGTCAACTGGCGAGCAGTACTTC. Protein product: CASSQVSTGEQYF.